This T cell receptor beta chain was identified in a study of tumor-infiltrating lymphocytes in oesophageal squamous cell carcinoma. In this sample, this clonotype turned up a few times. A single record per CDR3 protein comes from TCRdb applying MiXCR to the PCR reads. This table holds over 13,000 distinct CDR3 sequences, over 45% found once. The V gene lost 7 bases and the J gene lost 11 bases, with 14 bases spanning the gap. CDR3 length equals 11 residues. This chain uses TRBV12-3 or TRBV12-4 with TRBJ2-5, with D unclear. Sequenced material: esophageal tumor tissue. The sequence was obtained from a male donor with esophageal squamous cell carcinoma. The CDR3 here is CASKTGNEQYF. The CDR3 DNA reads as TGTGCCAGCAAAACGGGTAATGAGCAGTACTTC.